Described below is a single T cell receptor (beta chain) sequence and its context. One end of the junction fails to match germline, which may point to a read error. The data belong to a study of T-cell memory formation after mild COVID-19. TCRdb itself ran the 5' RACE reads through MiXCR, one entry per CDR3 protein. The sample records some 260,000 distinct CDR3 sequences, about a sixth being singletons. Germline CDR1 and CDR2: MGHRA and YSYEKL. The CDR3 totals 15 residues. This receptor was obtained from a young man who had mild COVID-19 (a few samples of this study predate the infection). Cell type and time point are not known. The sample comprised PBMCs or a T cell subset sorted from them (not recorded which). The chain uses TRBV4-1 and TRBJ2-7, with D possibly being TRBD1 or TRBD2 (6 bases each). The CDR3 here is CASTQRGLPGYEQYF. The CDR3 coding sequence is TGCGCCAGCACCCAACGGGGGCTCCCGGGCTACGAGCAGTACTTC.